This T cell receptor (beta chain) is from a study of T cell responses to AZD1222 COVID-19 vaccine. Study-wide results and caveats: Females outnumbered males among donors, who were mostly white British; clonal diversity was possibly underestimated. Vaccine-associated CD4 TCRs spanned spike, dominant at 160-218 and 743-854. With two AZD1222 doses given, Spike-specific TCR breadth and depth both rose. Seropositivity was recorded at baseline in only a handful of AZD1222 recipients.

This clone was recorded only once. Its antigen remains unidentified. The CDR3 covers 16 residues. V dropped 4 bases and J dropped 4; count of bases not matched to a gene: 8. CDR1 KGHSY and CDR2 FQNENV come from the germline V gene. TCRdb's table, derived via immunoSEQ multiplex PCR, lists solely in-frame clones and lacks some. The table has about 150,000 clones, over 75% seen once. Specimen: peripheral blood, collected on day 0 of AZD1222 vaccination. This receptor was taken from an adult in good health. J is TRBJ2-3 and V is TRBV16; 10 bases are shared with TRBD2. This chain's CDR3 is CASSPGSSGGSDTQYF. CDR3 coding DNA: TGTGCCAGCAGCCCTGGATCTAGCGGGGGTTCAGATACGCAGTATTTT.